The rows below give T cell receptor beta chains drawn from one sample of a study of OX40 agonist ivuxolimab in advanced cancers. Only in-frame clones appear in the TCRdb table, and some are missing; sequencing was by immunoSEQ multiplex PCR. Among 50,000 or so clones listed, 90% to 95% were seen once. The specimen was CD4+ or CD8+ T cells sorted from blood, collected in a trial of the OX40 agonist ivuxolimab. The receptor set was obtained from an adult with an advanced solid tumor such as melanoma, head and neck, liver or kidney cancer. The conserved cysteine and the conserved F or W are not part of the CDR3 here.

TRBV4-3	TRBJ2-1	ASSQERTLYNEQF
TRBV11-2	TRBJ2-2	ASRSGGGELF
TRBV25-1	TRBJ1-2	ASSEYGKGSYGYT
TRBV7-6	TRBJ2-1	ASSLGGKNEQF
TRBV6-5	TRBJ1-5	ASSPGVGNQPQH
TRBV18	TRBJ1-4	ASSPDGGGTNEKLF
TRBV27	TRBJ2-7	ASSLGGDTYEQY
TRBV11-2	TRBJ2-7	ASSPSATYEQY
TRBV27	TRBJ1-5	ASSLNGRSISNQPQH
TRBV19	TRBJ1-1	ASSIATEPTQQAF
TRBV28	TRBJ2-3	ASSSIPQSDLTDTQY